The 4 T cell receptor beta chains below were found in one sample sequenced in a study of human T cells and chemical hapten exposure. TCRdb independently ran MiXCR on the RACE reads; one entry per CDR3 protein. The repertoire has about 180,000 distinct CDR3 sequences, around 30% of them found once; the top ten carry 2.9%. Time point specified: pre-sensitization, week 0. Treatment meaning: therapeutic diphenylcyclopropenone sensitization with weekly scalp DPC. The sample here was whole blood, taken in connection with sensitization to the hapten diphenylcyclopropenone (DPC). Receptors were obtained from a woman in her twenties or thirties with alopecia areata. Some clones in this sample may be carry-over from other donors' samples.

The sample holds a few counts of this clonotype. V usage is TRBV6-2 or TRBV6-3 and J usage is TRBJ1-3; D not resolved. This CDR3 spans 12 amino acids. The germline CDR1 and CDR2 sequences are MNHEY and SVGEGT. V shed 6 bases and J shed 0 bases, with 3 bases lying between them. In DNA, the CDR3 is TGTGCCAGCAGCCGCTCTGGAAACACCATATATTTT. Translation: CASSRSGNTIYF.

The rearrangement links TRBV12-3 or TRBV12-4 to TRBJ2-7; TRBD2 aligns across 7 bases. The CDR3 sequence is 14 residues long. Losses at the gene ends were 5 bases for V and 2 bases for J; bases not matched to a gene: 6. The CDR3 region has the DNA TGTGCCAGCAGTCCCCCTAGCGGTACCTACGAGCAGTACTTC. Protein: CASSPPSGTYEQYF.

The sample holds a few counts of this clonotype. The CDR3 is CSATGQGNPEAFF. CDR3 coding DNA: TGCAGTGCGACGGGACAGGGTAATCCTGAAGCTTTCTTT. V is TRBV20-1 and J is TRBJ1-1; 9 nucleotides align to TRBD1. The CDR3 totals 13 residues. Germline loops: CDR1 DFQATT, CDR2 SNEGSKA (reference sequence). Germline trimming cut 6 bases from V and 6 bases from J; bases unmatched to any gene: 8.

This clonotype was seen more than once but under ten times. The rearrangement uses TRBV7-2 and TRBJ2-7; TRBD2 matches at 8 bases. With 1 base clipped from V and 3 bases from J, the junction kept 2 bases outside the gene matches. This CDR3 has 14 residues. The germline CDR1 and CDR2 sequences are SGHTA and FQGNSA. CDR3 sequence: CASSLVLADYEQYF. CDR3 sequence (DNA): TGTGCCAGCAGCTTAGTACTAGCGGACTACGAGCAGTACTTC.